This is a list of T cell receptor beta chains from one sample in a study of graft-versus-host responses after intestinal transplantation. Antigen specificity for these receptors is unknown. The data were produced by immunoSEQ multiplex PCR, yet TCRdb's version contains in-frame clones alone and is incomplete. The sample has some 96,000 clones, about 90% seen once. The material was unstimulated CD4+ T cells sorted from spleen or lymph node cells, obtained before transplant. The origin of the receptors is a human donor who was the organ donor for an intestinal transplant. The CDR3 runs from the conserved cysteine through the conserved F or W. D genes are given only for firm matches. Size is stated for part of the rows, as once, few or many counts, or as a class when the clone is expanded.

TRBJ2-3 | TRBV28 | . | . | TGTGCCAGCGCCCTACAGGGGAGGGGCACAGATACGCAGTATTTT | CASALQGRGTDTQYF
TRBJ1-1 | TRBV4-1 | . | TRBD1 | TGCGCCAGCACCCCGGGACAGGGGTACACTGAAGCTTTCTTT | CASTPGQGYTEAFF
TRBJ2-3 | TRBV5-1 | . | TRBD1 | TGCGCCAGCAGCTTGGGGACAGGGGGCAGCACAGATACGCAGTATTTT | CASSLGTGGSTDTQYF
TRBJ1-3 | TRBV30 | . | . | TGTGCCTGGAGTACGACCAGGATGAGCTCTGGAAACATCATATATTTT | CAWSTTRMSSGNIIYF
TRBJ1-2 | TRBV5-1 | . | . | TGCGCCAGCAGCTTGGATGGGGGACCTAACTATGGCTACACCTTC | CASSLDGGPNYGYTF
TRBJ2-7 | TRBV19 | few | TRBD1 | TGTGCCAGTAGAAGGACAGGGTGGGACTACGAGCAGTACTTC | CASRRTGWDYEQYF
TRBJ1-1 | TRBV4-1 | . | TRBD1 | TGCGCCAGCAGCCAAGGGGACAGGGCGAACACTGAAGCTTTCTTT | CASSQGDRANTEAFF
TRBJ2-3 | TRBV29-1 | . | . | TGCAGCGCCGGAGCGGTGGGTCAGGGCACAGATACGCAGTATTTT | CSAGAVGQGTDTQYF
TRBJ2-1 | TRBV28 | . | TRBD1 | TGTGCCAGCAGTACCTGGACAGGGGATAATGAGCAGTTCTTC | CASSTWTGDNEQFF
TRBJ1-1 | TRBV7-6 | . | TRBD1 | TGTGCCAGCAGCACCCAGGGGGGCGACACTGAAGCTTTCTTT | CASSTQGGDTEAFF
TRBJ1-1 | TRBV19 | . | . | TGTGCCAGTAGTATAGCCCGTGGCAGCCGAGTCACTGAAGCTTTCTTT | CASSIARGSRVTEAFF
TRBJ1-5 | TRBV30 | . | . | TGTGCCTGGAGAGGGGGGAATGAGAACAATCAGCCCCAGCATTTT | CAWRGGNENNQPQHF
TRBJ1-3 | TRBV28 | . | . | TGTGCCAGCAGTAAGGTTGAGACGATACTTGGAAACACCATATATTTT | CASSKVETILGNTIYF
TRBJ1-1 | TRBV30 | . | . | TGTGCCTGGAGTGTACAGGGAACTGAAGCTTTCTTT | CAWSVQGTEAFF
TRBJ2-4 | TRBV7-9 | . | . | TGTGCCAGCAGCCCCACGATACACATTCAGTACTTC | CASSPTIHIQYF
TRBJ2-7 | TRBV20-1 | . | . | TGCAGTGCTAGAGATTTCCGGGAGCAATACTTC | CSARDFREQYF
TRBJ2-1 | TRBV28 | . | . | TGTGCCAGCAGTCCCCCCCCCACAGCTTACAATGAGCAGTTCTTC | CASSPPPTAYNEQFF
TRBJ1-4 | TRBV14 | . | . | TGTGCCAGCAGCCTCGGATGGGCTACCAGAAATGAAAAACTGTTTTTT | CASSLGWATRNEKLFF
TRBJ1-2 | TRBV4-1 | . | . | TGCGCCAGCAGCCAATCCCAGTCAGGGGCCATCGGAGAGGGTCGAGATGGCTACACCTTC | CASSQSQSGAIGEGRDGYTF
TRBJ1-5 | TRBV5-3 | . | . | TGTGCCAGAAGCTTGGCGGGGATTAGCAATCAGCCCCAGCATTTT | CARSLAGISNQPQHF